The 12 T cell receptor beta chains given below trace back to one sample, sequenced in a study of T cells after somatic rescue of genetic block. Measured with immunoSEQ multiplex PCR; TCRdb has only the in-frame clones, and not every one. The sample consists of tens of thousands of clones, under 95% of them appearing once. Sequenced input: peripheral blood mononuclear cells (PBMCs). These receptors were taken from a man aged 40-55 years.

The chain has TRBV2 and TRBJ1-4; TRBD1 might be the D (6 bases). CDR3 length equals 15 residues. Trimming cost V 6 bases and J 4 bases, with 15 bases left between them. CDR1 and CDR2 (germline): SNHLY, FYNNEI. The CDR3 sequence: CASSLEQGRNEKLFF. As DNA, the CDR3 is TGTGCCAGCAGCCTAGAACAGGGACGTAATGAAAAACTGTTTTTT.

V gene TRBV27 combines with J gene TRBJ1-1, with unresolved D. V lost 4 bases, J lost 1 base, and 10 bases lay in between. Germline CDR1 is MNHEY and CDR2 is SMNVEV (reference sequence). CDR3 size: 14 residues. CDR3 residues: CASSSGIPNTEAFF. As DNA, the CDR3 is TGTGCCAGCAGTTCCGGGATACCGAACACTGAAGCTTTCTTT.

The chain recombines TRBV7-6 with TRBJ2-5, with D possibly TRBD2 on 6 matching bases. CDR1 and CDR2 from the germline V gene are SGHVS and FNYEAQ. CDR3 length: 14 residues. V shed 1 base and J shed 5 bases, with 11 bases lying between them. CDR3 nucleotide sequence: TGTGCCAGCAGCTTAGAAAGGAGGGGCGAGACCCAGTACTTC. Protein sequence: CASSLERRGETQYF.

This chain links TRBV28 with TRBJ2-6; D gene ambiguous. The germline gives CDR1 MDHEN, CDR2 SYDVKM. Between the trimmed V and J ends, which lost 5 bases and 1 base, there was a span of 6 bases. The CDR3 length is 14 residues. The CDR3 here is CASSPHSGANVLTF. Written as DNA, the CDR3 is TGTGCCAGCAGTCCCCATTCTGGGGCCAACGTCCTGACTTTC.

In its sample, this clone was seen once. The V call is TRBV7-9, the J call TRBJ1-2; 8 nucleotides match TRBD1. The CDR3 extends over 13 amino acids. The germline gives CDR1 SEHNR, CDR2 FQNEAQ (reference sequence). V shed 9 bases, J shed 3 bases, and the junction held 6 bases outside the gene matches. CDR3 bases: TGTGCCAGTTCAGGGGGCTGGGACTATGGCTACACCTTC. Translation gives CASSGGWDYGYTF.

CDR3 amino acids: CASSPRDSTGELFF. For the CDR3, the DNA is TGTGCCAGCAGTCCCCGGGACAGCACCGGGGAGCTGTTTTTT. J is TRBJ2-2 and V is TRBV6-5, with TRBD1 matching over 7 bases. The CDR3 runs to 14 residues. The V and J ends lost 5 bases and 4 bases, in that order; junction bases with no gene match: 4. Germline V lookup: CDR1 MNHEY, CDR2 SVGAGI.

This clone was found a few times. V is TRBV7-9 and J is TRBJ1-2; perhaps TRBD1 as D (5 bases). V dropped 4 bases and J dropped 7 bases, with 10 bases sitting between them. Germline assignment: CDR1 SEHNR and CDR2 FQNEAQ (reference sequence). The CDR3 loop spans 12 amino acids. CDR3 nucleotides: TGTGCCAGCAGCTGGGGAGGGGCTGGCTACACCTTC. Translation gives CASSWGGAGYTF.

This clone was recorded once. This chain links TRBV6-1 with TRBJ2-2, with D unresolved. The germline V gene has CDR1 MNHNS and CDR2 SASEGT. The V end was cut by 4 bases, the J end by 6 bases, with 15 bases between. CDR3 length: 15 residues. In nucleotides, the CDR3 is TGTGCCAGCAGTGGGGGTCGGTTCCTGCCCGGGGAGCTGTTTTTT. It translates to CASSGGRFLPGELFF.

The sample holds one count of this clone. The chain couples TRBV7-2 to TRBJ1-1; a weak D match, TRBD1 (5 bases). The CDR3 runs 12 residues. V lost 3 bases and J 8 bases, leaving 10 bases between the germline ends. CDR1 is SGHTA, CDR2 FQGNSA, per germline. The CDR3 region has the DNA TGTGCCAGCAGCTTCATGGGACGGGAAGCTTTCTTT. It specifies CASSFMGREAFF.

This chain uses TRBV10-2 with TRBJ2-5, with D possibly being TRBD1 or TRBD2 (6 bases each). The CDR3 length is 16 residues. V dropped 1 base and J dropped 0 bases, with 12 bases sitting between them. Germline V lookup: CDR1 WSHSY, CDR2 SAAADI. The CDR3 DNA follows: TGCGCCAGCAGTGAGTTGGAGGGGGGCAACCAAGAGACCCAGTACTTC. This gives the protein CASSELEGGNQETQYF.

V and J are TRBV11-2 and TRBJ2-7; D is perhaps TRBD2 (7 bases). The germline V gene encodes CDR1 SGHAT and CDR2 FQNNGV. This CDR3 has 16 residues. The V end was cut by 2 bases, the J end by 3 bases, with 17 bases between. CDR3 in DNA: TGTGCCAGCAGCTTACGGGGGGCTGGGCGCTACTACGAGCAGTACTTC. Protein: CASSLRGAGRYYEQYF.

V gene TRBV11-2 combines with J gene TRBJ2-2, with D possibly being TRBD1 (6 bases). Germline V gives CDR1 SGHAT, CDR2 FQNNGV. The V end lost 0 bases, the J end lost 5 bases, and 7 bases lay between the germline ends. CDR3 length equals 14 residues. This chain's CDR3 is CASSLERGTGELFF. CDR3 sequence (DNA): TGTGCCAGCAGCTTAGAGAGGGGGACCGGGGAGCTGTTTTTT.